This TCR beta chain appears in the sequencing data of a study of blood T cell repertoires in COVID-19. Looking at the study overall: The United States, Italy and Spain were the sources of the acute and convalescent COVID-19 samples.

Authors' methods: Nucleated cell number was recorded as an estimate derived from reference gene primer amplification. The assay was immunoSEQ multiplex PCR, and TCRdb's table has in-frame clones only and misses some. The D gene and trimming were derived from the DNA, and the V and J assignments and clone size from that table. The data hold around 170,000 clones, with around 83% observed a single time. Germline values: CDR1 MNHEY, CDR2 SVGEGT. The CDR3 contains 16 residues. Trimming at V came to 4 bases and at J to 9 bases, leaving 13 bases not matched to a gene. Sequencing was performed on peripheral blood. The receptor was derived from a man aged 50-59 years with active or convalescent COVID-19. This chain links TRBV6-2 or TRBV6-3 with TRBJ2-1; 9 bases line up with TRBD2. The CDR3 DNA follows: TGTGCCAGCAGTTCCATCGGGACTAGCTACCGGGGTGAGCAGTTCTTC. Translation: CASSSIGTSYRGEQFF.